This T cell receptor (beta chain) appears in the sequencing data of a study of regulatory T cells in long-lasting Graves disease (dated by TCRdb to about 2021). For the study in its entirety: Newly diagnosed Graves' disease patients had taken antithyroid drugs for less than 3 months. Peripheral blood TCR sequencing and RNA sequencing compared persistent Graves' disease patients with newly diagnosed Graves' disease patients. The study was registered as a clinical trial and conducted in China. A total of about 33 samples underwent TCR sequencing: about 13 from persistent and roughly 20 from newly diagnosed Graves' disease patients. Study-wide findings and limitations: Sequencing and analysis were limited to the TCR beta chain. Compared with newly diagnosed patients, patients with persistent Graves' disease had lower TCR Shannon entropy and fewer highly expanded clones, which suggests clonal expansion. The study examined only peripheral blood because the primary lesion, thyroid tissue, could not be accessed. TRBV28, TRBJ1-2 and TRBJ2-5 were preferentially used in persistent disease, while TRBV20-1 and TRBJ2-1 were favored in newly diagnosed disease. The authors acknowledged the small sample size as a limitation that may reduce accuracy. A larger number of public clonotypes was shared among persistent patients (approximately 2,600) than among newly diagnosed patients (around 870).

The protocol used for the library was multiplex PCR. Data came from an Illumina HiSeq 4000. CDR3 regions were amplified by Arm-PCR with iRepertoire HTBI primers to construct TCR beta libraries. Gel purification was performed on PCR products prior to sequencing. The original pipeline was this. Gene usage analysis of CDR3 amino acid clonotypes used the roughly 62 TRBV and about 14 TRBJ segments found across samples. Filtered high-quality paired reads were merged into contigs using COPE and FqMerger. BLAST was used to align contigs to the IMGT TRBV, TRBD and TRBJ reference genes, and CDR3 was defined following IMGT. Highly expanded clones were defined as clonotypes with a frequency above 0.1%. Repertoire diversity was measured by Shannon entropy, and V-J evenness by the Gini coefficient. A clonotype was considered public if more than one individual shared it. TCRdb ran its own pipeline on the public reads, namely fastp trimming at Q25 and MiXCR clone calling, and kept in-frame beta chains. CDR3 protein sequences are deduplicated, and each keeps its most common genes and DNA. It is TCRdb's table, rather than the study itself, that gives the V and J calls and clone size. The sample data list roughly 380,000 distinct CDR3 sequences, and 15% to 20% of these were observed just once. The ten largest clones add up to roughly 29% of the sample.

This clonotype was picked up many times. It lacks a known antigen. No much larger clone is present one base from it, and per-base qualities are unavailable. What this sample's time point label stands for: newly diagnosed GD, antithyroid drugs for less than 3 months. For both TCR sequencing and RNA sequencing, RNA was extracted from PBMCs in TRIzol. Graves' disease was diagnosed according to American Thyroid Association guidelines. The patients came from an endocrinology department in Xi'an, China. From each patient, 7.5 to 10 milliliters of peripheral blood was collected into an EDTA anticoagulant tube. PBMCs were isolated by Ficoll Paque Plus density gradient separation without further T cell sorting. An Agilent 2100 Bioanalyzer and agarose gel were used to assess RNA quality, and a NanoDrop 2000 was used to measure RNA concentration. CDR1 ENHRY and CDR2 SYGVKD were looked up in the germline V gene. Measured from the cysteine to the phenylalanine, the CDR3 is 13 residues long. The kept DNA is CDR3 alone, 39 bases in frame from the first base. V and J are truncated by 4 bases and 5 bases respectively, leaving an intervening sequence of 11 bases.

These data are also associated with another study on T cells in Graves' hyperthyroidism and ophthalmopathy. Per the second study: Stable Graves' hyperthyroidism was defined as no progression to ophthalmopathy during 18 months of follow-up. Hyperthyroidism patients were newly diagnosed, had a disease duration of under 2 months, and were aged 18 to 65 years. Exclusion was applied to patients with uncontrolled infections, other autoimmune diseases, pregnancy or lactation. Diagnoses were established on the basis of clinical symptoms, serum thyroxine and TRAb, thyroid ultrasound, and orbital computed tomography. The TCR CDR3 was subjected to a first round of RT-PCR using the HTBI primer set and the Qiagen OneStep RT-PCR kit. Most expanded thyroid clonotypes (frequency above 0.001) were also detected in blood, suggesting blood repertoires may reflect thyroid immune responses. A 13 V-J signature model separated ophthalmopathy from stable hyperthyroidism, with approximately 87% sensitivity and roughly 81% specificity in cross-validation and 80%/75% in testing. In validation, the model predicted progression to ophthalmopathy with approximately 71% sensitivity and roughly 75% specificity, a median of approximately 6.7 months before onset. To identify distinguishing TCR V-J signatures, a discovery cohort of some 100 patients was used, comprising 40 to 45 with Graves' ophthalmopathy and roughly 60 with stable Graves' hyperthyroidism. Whether ophthalmopathy could be predicted prospectively was tested in an independent validation cohort made up of about 20 hyperthyroidism patients plus 17 patients who later progressed to ophthalmopathy. The 95 to 100 discovery patients were randomly split 7:3 into training and test sets. In six Graves' hyperthyroidism patients, the study also compared T-cell repertoires from thyroid tissue with T-cell repertoires from blood. After sampling, hyperthyroidism patients received methimazole starting at 30 mg daily, and ophthalmopathy patients received high-dose intravenous methylprednisolone. Libraries were constructed in a second round of multiplex PCR, after which size selection and purification were performed. Paired-end sequencing of the libraries was performed with 100 bp reads on an Illumina HiSeq2000. Raw data were processed with SOAPnuke, discarding reads with adapters, uncalled bases, mean Phred below 15, or no exact constant-primer or identifier match. High-quality paired reads were merged using COPE v1.2.5, and each unique nucleotide sequence was defined as a clonotype. MiTCR v1.1 was used to align clonotypes to the IMGT TRBV, TRBD and TRBJ reference segments. The analysis was restricted to V-J combinations with a frequency above 0.0001, which together covered over 99% of the repertoires. The TCS score was defined as the ratio of F50 (clonal expansion) to E x V (chaos), calculated using BLOSUM62-based TCRdist between CDR3 peptides within each V-J. Welch's t-statistics and random forest reduced 514 V-J features to some 14, which were used in a naive Bayes classifier (R e1071). Sample size was not statistically predetermined, and blinding of investigators to group allocation was not performed. The paper describes TCR Vbeta CDR3 sequencing of fewer than 150 peripheral blood samples, made up of roughly 40 ophthalmopathy patients, approximately 73 hyperthyroidism patients and about 17 progressor patients.

Sequences were derived from peripheral blood mononuclear cells (PBMCs), sampled at new diagnosis, from a patient treated with antithyroid drugs. The origin of this receptor is a man in his forties with Graves disease. Donor details come from another sample of the same person, matched by shared clones. The V and J segments used are TRBV10-3 and TRBJ2-5; the D gene is perhaps TRBD2, on 5 matching bases. The CDR3 protein is CAISAERRETQYF. The nucleotide sequence is TGTGCCATCAGTGCCGAGCGGCGGGAGACCCAGTACTTC.